The clone carrying this T cell receptor (beta chain) has a count of ten or more. Those patients with uncontrolled infection, other autoimmune disease, pregnancy or lactation were excluded. The V gene's germline CDR1 is MDHEN and CDR2 SYDVKM. This CDR3 spans 11 amino acids. This sample was taken from a study of T cells in Graves' hyperthyroidism and ophthalmopathy. Amplified regions were TCR beta CDR3 sequences from RNA transcripts. Using the HTBI primer set, a first-round RT-PCR was run on the TCR CDR3. TCRdb ran MiXCR on the multiplex PCR reads and lists one entry per CDR3 protein. Here the sample spans 350,000 to 500,000 distinct CDR3 sequences, roughly 13% being singletons.

The clonotype was recovered from a woman between 18 and 29 years old with Graves' hyperthyroidism. The rearrangement uses TRBV28 and TRBJ2-7; D is possibly TRBD2 (5 bases). The sequenced sample consisted of blood. The CDR3 sequence: CAVAYSYEQYF. DNA of the CDR3: TGTGCAGTAGCGTATTCCTACGAGCAGTACTTC.